The T cell receptor beta chain under discussion was sequenced for a study of cytomegalovirus exposure and HLA in healthy donors. General study findings and limits: The classifier was said to identify cytomegalovirus status with high specificity and sensitivity.

The PCR contained 60 Vbeta and 13 Jbeta primers. This table comes from immunoSEQ multiplex PCR, and its TCRdb copy is limited to in-frame clones, with some not included. The sample yields under 300,000 clones, about 86% seen once. V dropped 5 bases and J dropped 1; count of bases not matched to a gene: 13. CDR3 length: 19 residues. Per germline, CDR1 MDHEN and CDR2 SYDVKM. This clone showed up just once. Antigen: not known. The J gene is TRBJ2-5, the V gene TRBV28, with 13 bases fitting TRBD2. The TCR comes from a woman aged 60 to 75 in good health and CMV-seropositive. The specimen was PBMCs. CDR3 DNA sequence: TGTGCCAGCAGTCCCTCCGGGACTAGCGGGATCACCTTCCAAGAGACCCAGTACTTC. Translated, it gives CASSPSGTSGITFQETQYF.